This TCR beta chain was recovered during a study of T cell clonality in common variable immunodeficiency. Clones were read by immunoSEQ multiplex PCR, and TCRdb kept only the in-frame ones, dropping some. There are about 64,000 clones in the sample, none observed a single time. This clone was counted ten times or more. Its antigen is unknown. The observed sequence ends 3 residues before the CDR3 terminus, with the missing tail filled in from the germline J gene. Germline CDR1 DFQATT, CDR2 SNEGSKA (reference sequence). The length of the CDR3 is 16 residues. Trimming shortened V by 0 bases and J by 0 bases, and 12 bases separated the two germline ends. General study results and limits: T cell subpopulation sequencing would be needed to explain CVID clonality.

Each donor provided about 5 to 8.5 ml of heparinized whole blood. This chain joins TRBV20-1 and TRBJ2-1; tentatively, D is TRBD1 (6 bases). The TCR was taken from a person aged 18 to 70 in good health. The sequenced sample was peripheral blood mononuclear cells. The CDR3 DNA, read in part, is TGCAGTGCTAGAGATCGAGGGGGAAGCTCCTACAATGAG. It encodes CSARDRGGSSYNE. The whole CDR3 region reads CSARDRGGSSYNEQFF.